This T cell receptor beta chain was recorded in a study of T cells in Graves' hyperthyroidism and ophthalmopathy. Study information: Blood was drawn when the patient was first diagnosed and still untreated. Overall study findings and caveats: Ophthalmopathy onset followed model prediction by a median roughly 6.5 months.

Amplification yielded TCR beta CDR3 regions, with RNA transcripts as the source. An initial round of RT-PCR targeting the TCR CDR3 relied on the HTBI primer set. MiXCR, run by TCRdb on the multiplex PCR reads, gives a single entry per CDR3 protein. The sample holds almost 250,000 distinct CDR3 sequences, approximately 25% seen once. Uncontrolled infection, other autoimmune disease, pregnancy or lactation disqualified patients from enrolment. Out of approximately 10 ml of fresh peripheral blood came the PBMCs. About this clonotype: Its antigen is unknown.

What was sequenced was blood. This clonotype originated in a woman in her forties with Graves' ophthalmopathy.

The CDR3 DNA sequence: TGTGCCAGCAGGTCCGAGACAGGTCAGGAAGCTTTCTTT. Protein sequence: CASRSETGQEAFF. The rearrangement joins TRBV12-3 or TRBV12-4 to TRBJ1-1; D is perhaps TRBD1 (6 bases). The V gene lost 6 bases and the J gene lost 8 bases, with 16 bases spanning the gap. This CDR3 comprises 13 residues.